Described below is a single TCR beta chain sequence and its context. Its antigen is not known. Each donor was healthy, and each was a bone marrow donor. The data derive from a study of cytomegalovirus exposure and HLA in healthy donors. Regarding the study as a whole: There were reportedly fewer N-insertions in an Asian-associated ancestry cluster than the roughly 670-donor mean, in a later analysis.

Trimming removed 4 bases from V and 3 bases from J, with 16 bases in between. The CDR3 is 15 residues long. Germline-derived CDR1 and CDR2 are SNHLY and FYNNEI. PCR amplification relied on 60 Vbeta primers (plus 13 Jbeta primers). Sequencing was performed with immunoSEQ multiplex PCR; in TCRdb, only in-frame clones are kept and a portion is missing. The table includes around 130,000 clones, around 70% detected once. The chain recombines TRBV2 with TRBJ2-7; D is uncertain. The receptor was derived from a woman aged 55-69 years in good health and CMV-seropositive. Source material: PBMCs. The CDR3 nucleotides read TGTGCCAGCAGTGGACGGAGCCACCAAAACTACGAGCAGTACTTC. This codes for CASSGRSHQNYEQYF.